The sequence of this T cell receptor beta chain was determined in a study of blood T cell repertoires in COVID-19. At the level of the study: Italy, Spain and the United States were the sources of the convalescent and acute COVID-19 samples. Sources were T cells, B-cell-depleted T cells, or PBMCs; the material itself was cDNA or gDNA.

Germline values: CDR1 MNHEY, CDR2 SMNVEV (reference sequence). This CDR3 has 16 residues. Germline trimming cut 5 bases from V and 8 bases from J; bases unmatched to any gene: 14. This study enrolled people aged roughly 18 to 89 from around 25 US geographic areas. In the authors' workflow: Amplified reference gene primers provided the basis for estimating nucleated cell counts. Data came from immunoSEQ multiplex PCR; TCRdb stores just in-frame clones and leaves some out. V, J and clone size are taken as reported in that table, and D and trimming were inferred from the DNA itself. The data hold hundreds of thousands of clones, with around 87% observed a single time.

The sample was PBMCs or T cells enriched from blood (not recorded which). The V gene is TRBV27, the J gene TRBJ1-2, with 10 positions matching TRBD1. The TCR sequence derives from a woman aged 45-59 years who had recovered from COVID-19. For the CDR3, the DNA is TGTGCCAGCAGTCTTCAGGCGGGACAGGGGATGGGAGGCTACACCTTC. Its translation is CASSLQAGQGMGGYTF.